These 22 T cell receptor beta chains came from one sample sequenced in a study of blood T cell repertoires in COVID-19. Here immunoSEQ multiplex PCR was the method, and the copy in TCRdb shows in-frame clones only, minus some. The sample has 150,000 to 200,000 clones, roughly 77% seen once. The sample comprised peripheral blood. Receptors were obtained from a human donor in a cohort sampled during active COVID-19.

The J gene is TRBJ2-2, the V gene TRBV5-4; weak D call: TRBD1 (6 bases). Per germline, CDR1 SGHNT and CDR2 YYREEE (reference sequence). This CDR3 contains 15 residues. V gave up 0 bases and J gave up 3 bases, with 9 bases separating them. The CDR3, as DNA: TGTGCCAGCAGCTTGGGGGGGCGTGACACCGGGGAGCTGTTTTTT. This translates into CASSLGGRDTGELFF.

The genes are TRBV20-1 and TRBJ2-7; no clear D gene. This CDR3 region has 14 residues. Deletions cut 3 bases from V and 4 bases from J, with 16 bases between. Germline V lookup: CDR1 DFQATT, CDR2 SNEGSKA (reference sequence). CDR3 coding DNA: TGCAGTGCTAGTCTAGGCCCACATCTTTACGAGCAGTACTTC. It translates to CSASLGPHLYEQYF.

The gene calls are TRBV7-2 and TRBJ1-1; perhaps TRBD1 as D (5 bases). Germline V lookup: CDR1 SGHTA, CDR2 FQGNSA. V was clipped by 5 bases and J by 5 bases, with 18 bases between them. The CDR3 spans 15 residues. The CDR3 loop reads CASSPQVGVGTEAFF. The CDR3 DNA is TGTGCCAGCAGCCCCCAAGTAGGGGTCGGGACTGAAGCTTTCTTT.

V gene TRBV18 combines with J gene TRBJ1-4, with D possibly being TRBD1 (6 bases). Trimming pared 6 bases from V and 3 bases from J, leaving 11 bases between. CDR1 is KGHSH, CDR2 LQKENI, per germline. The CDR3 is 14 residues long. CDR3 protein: CASSQGSSNEKLFF. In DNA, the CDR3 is TGTGCCAGCTCTCAGGGGAGTTCTAATGAAAAACTGTTTTTT.

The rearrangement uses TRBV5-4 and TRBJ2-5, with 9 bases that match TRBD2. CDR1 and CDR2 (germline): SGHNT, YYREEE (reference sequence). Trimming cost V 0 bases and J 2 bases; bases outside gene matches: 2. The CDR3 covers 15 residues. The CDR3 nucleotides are TGTGCCAGCAGCTTGGTTAGCGGGGGTCAAGAGACCCAGTACTTC. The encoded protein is CASSLVSGGQETQYF.

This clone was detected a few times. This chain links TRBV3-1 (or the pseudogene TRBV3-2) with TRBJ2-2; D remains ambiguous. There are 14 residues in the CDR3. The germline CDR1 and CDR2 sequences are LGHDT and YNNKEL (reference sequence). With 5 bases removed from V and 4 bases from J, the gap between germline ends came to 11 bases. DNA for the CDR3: TGTGCCAGCAGCGCTCGGGTCACCACCGGGGAGCTGTTTTTT. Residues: CASSARVTTGELFF.

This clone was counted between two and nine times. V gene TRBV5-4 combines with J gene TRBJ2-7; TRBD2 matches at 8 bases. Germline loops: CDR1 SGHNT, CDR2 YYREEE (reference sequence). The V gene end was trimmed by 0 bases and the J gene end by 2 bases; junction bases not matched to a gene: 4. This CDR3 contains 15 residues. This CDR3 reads CASSLGTSGTYEQYF. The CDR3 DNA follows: TGTGCCAGCAGCTTGGGTACTAGCGGTACCTACGAGCAGTACTTC.

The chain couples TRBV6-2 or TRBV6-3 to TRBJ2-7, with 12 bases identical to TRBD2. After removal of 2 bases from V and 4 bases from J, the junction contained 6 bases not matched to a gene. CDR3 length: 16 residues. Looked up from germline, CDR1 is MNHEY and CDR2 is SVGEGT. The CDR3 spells CASSYETSGRRYEQYF. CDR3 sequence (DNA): TGTGCCAGCAGTTACGAGACTAGCGGGAGAAGGTACGAGCAGTACTTC.

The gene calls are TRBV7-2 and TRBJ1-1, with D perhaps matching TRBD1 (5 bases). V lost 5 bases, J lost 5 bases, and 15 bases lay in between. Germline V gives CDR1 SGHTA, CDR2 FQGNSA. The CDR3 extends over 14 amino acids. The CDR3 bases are TGTGCCAGCAGCCCCAGGGATATTGGGACTGAAGCTTTCTTT. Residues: CASSPRDIGTEAFF.

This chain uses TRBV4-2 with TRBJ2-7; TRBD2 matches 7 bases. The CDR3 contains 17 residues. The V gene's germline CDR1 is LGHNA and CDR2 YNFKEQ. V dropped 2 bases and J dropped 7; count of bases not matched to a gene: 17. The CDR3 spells CASSQKKMASGRGEQYF. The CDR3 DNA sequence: TGTGCCAGCAGCCAAAAAAAGATGGCTAGCGGACGGGGGGAGCAGTACTTC.

CDR3 DNA: TGTGCCAGCAGCACCGAAGCAAGCTCCTACGAGCAGTACTTC. Amino acids: CASSTEASSYEQYF. This rearrangement joins TRBV11-3 to TRBJ2-7; D remains ambiguous. Trimming left V 5 bases short and J 0 bases short, with 11 bases between. The germline V gene encodes CDR1 SGHNT and CDR2 YENEEA. The CDR3 sequence is 14 residues long.

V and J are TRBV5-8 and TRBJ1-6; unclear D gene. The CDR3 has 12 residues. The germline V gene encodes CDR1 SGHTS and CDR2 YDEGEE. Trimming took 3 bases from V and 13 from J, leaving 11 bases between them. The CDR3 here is CASSSGGSPLHF. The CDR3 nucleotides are TGTGCCAGCAGCTCGGGAGGTTCGCCCCTCCACTTT.

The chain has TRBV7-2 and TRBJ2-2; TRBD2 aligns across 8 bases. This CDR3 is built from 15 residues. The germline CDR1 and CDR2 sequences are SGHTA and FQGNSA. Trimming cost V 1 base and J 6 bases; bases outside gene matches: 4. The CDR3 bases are TGTGCCAGCAGCTTAGTCTCGGGGGGGCCCGGGGAGCTGTTTTTT. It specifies CASSLVSGGPGELFF.

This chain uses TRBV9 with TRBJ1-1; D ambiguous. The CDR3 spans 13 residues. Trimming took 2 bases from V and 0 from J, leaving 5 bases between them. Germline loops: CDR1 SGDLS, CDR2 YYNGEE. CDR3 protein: CASSVVVNTEAFF. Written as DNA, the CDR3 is TGTGCCAGCAGCGTCGTAGTGAACACTGAAGCTTTCTTT.

The CDR3 spells CASSVRTGTSGTDTQYF. The DNA of the CDR3 is TGTGCCAGCAGCGTCAGGACCGGGACTAGTGGCACAGATACGCAGTATTTT. The rearrangement joins TRBV9 to TRBJ2-3, with TRBD2 matching 8 bases. Germline V gene sequence: CDR1 SGDLS, CDR2 YYNGEE. The length of the CDR3 is 17 residues. With 2 bases clipped from V and 1 base from J, the junction kept 9 bases outside the gene matches.

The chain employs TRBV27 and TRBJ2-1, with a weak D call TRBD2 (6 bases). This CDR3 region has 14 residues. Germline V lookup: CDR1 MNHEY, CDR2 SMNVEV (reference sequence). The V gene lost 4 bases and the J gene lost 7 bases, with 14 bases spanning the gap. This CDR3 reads CASSWGVGYNEQFF. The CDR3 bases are TGTGCCAGCAGTTGGGGGGTCGGTTATAATGAGCAGTTCTTC.

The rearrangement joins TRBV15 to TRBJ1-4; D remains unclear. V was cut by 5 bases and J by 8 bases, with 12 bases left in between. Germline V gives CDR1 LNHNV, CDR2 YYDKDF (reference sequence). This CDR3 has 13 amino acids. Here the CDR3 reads CATSGPQREKLFF. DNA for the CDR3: TGTGCCACCAGCGGGCCACAGCGGGAAAAACTGTTTTTT.

CDR3 sequence (DNA): TGTGCCAGCAGCCCGGGGCGTAGCGGGAGTTACGAGCAGTACTTC. This gives the protein CASSPGRSGSYEQYF. The chain carries TRBV6-5 and TRBJ2-7; 9 bases map to TRBD2. The CDR3 extends over 15 amino acids. Trimming removed 6 bases from V and 4 bases from J; junction bases left unmatched: 10. CDR1 is MNHEY, CDR2 SVGAGI, per germline.

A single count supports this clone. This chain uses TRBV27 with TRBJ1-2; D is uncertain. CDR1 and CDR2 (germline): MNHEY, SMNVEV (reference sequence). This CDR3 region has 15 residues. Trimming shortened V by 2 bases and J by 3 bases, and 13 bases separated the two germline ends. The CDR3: CASSLQVGSDYGYTF. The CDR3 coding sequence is TGTGCCAGCAGTTTACAGGTCGGGAGCGACTATGGCTACACCTTC.

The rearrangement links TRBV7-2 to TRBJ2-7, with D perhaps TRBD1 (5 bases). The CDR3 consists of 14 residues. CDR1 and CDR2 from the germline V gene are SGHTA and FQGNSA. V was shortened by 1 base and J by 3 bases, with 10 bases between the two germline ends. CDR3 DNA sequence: TGTGCCAGCAGCTTAGATCCAGACAGCTACGAGCAGTACTTC. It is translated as CASSLDPDSYEQYF.

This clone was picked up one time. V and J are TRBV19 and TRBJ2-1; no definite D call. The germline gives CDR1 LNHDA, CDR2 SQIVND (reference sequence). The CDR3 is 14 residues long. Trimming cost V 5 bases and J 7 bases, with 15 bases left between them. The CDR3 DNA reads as TGTGCCAGTAGTTCGGCACCGGAGAGGAATGAGCAGTTCTTC. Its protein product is CASSSAPERNEQFF.

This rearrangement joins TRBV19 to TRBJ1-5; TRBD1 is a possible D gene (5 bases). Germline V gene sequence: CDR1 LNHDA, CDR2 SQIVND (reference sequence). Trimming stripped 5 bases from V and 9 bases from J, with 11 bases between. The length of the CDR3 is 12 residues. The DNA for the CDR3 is TGTGCCAGTAGTGGGGGGGAGTGGCCCCAGCATTTT. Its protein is CASSGGEWPQHF. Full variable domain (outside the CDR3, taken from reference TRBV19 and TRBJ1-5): DGGITQSPKYLFRKEGQNVTLSCEQNLNHDAMYWYRQDPGQGLRLIYYSQIVNDFQKGDIAEGYSVSREKKESFPLTVTSAQKNPTAFYLCASSGGEWPQHFGDGTRLSIL.